This T cell receptor beta chain was sequenced during a study of response to subunit inactivated influenza vaccine. This clonotype was found a few times. MiXCR, applied by TCRdb to the RT-PCR reads, yields one record per CDR3 protein. The sample records about 540,000 distinct CDR3 sequences, around 21% being singletons. CDR1 is ENHRY, CDR2 SYGVKD, per germline. V lost 6 bases, J lost 4 bases, and 6 bases stayed unmatched. The CDR3 extends over 15 amino acids. These data were likewise used in another study, on T cells expressing NK-cell markers. That source reports: UMI-tagged 5'RACE template switching yielded the TCR beta cDNA. Restriction of the sorted population to alpha-beta TCR T cells was achieved in several experiments with an anti-gamma-delta TCR antibody. Dominance of the CD3+CD56-NKG2C+ fraction by these clonotypes also held in a handful of donors.

This TCR derives from a man aged 50-60 years who received an inactivated influenza vaccine. The source material was CD4+ T cells sorted from PBMCs, sampled about 12 days after vaccination. V is TRBV10-3 and J is TRBJ2-2, with 9 bases lining up with TRBD2. CDR3 loop: CAIRDSGRGTGELFF. CDR3 DNA sequence: TGTGCCATCAGGGATAGCGGGAGAGGCACCGGGGAGCTGTTTTTT.